This passage covers 16 T cell receptor beta chains from one sample sequenced in a study of blood T cell repertoires in COVID-19. The data were produced by immunoSEQ multiplex PCR, yet TCRdb's version contains in-frame clones alone and is incomplete. The sample has tens of thousands of clones, around 90% seen once. The sequenced sample consisted of peripheral blood. All receptors come from a human donor with active COVID-19. The donor label of this sample is uncertain.

This clone showed up just once. The V gene is TRBV19, the J gene TRBJ1-5, with D uncertain. V was trimmed by 7 bases and J by 0 bases, leaving 13 bases between them. The CDR3 is 15 amino acids. Germline V lookup: CDR1 LNHDA, CDR2 SQIVND (reference sequence). The CDR3 coding sequence is TGTGCCAGTACGACATTCCGGAATAGCAATCAGCCCCAGCATTTT. This encodes CASTTFRNSNQPQHF.

The chain recombines TRBV28 with TRBJ2-7; the D gene is possibly TRBD2 (6 bases). This CDR3 comprises 17 residues. Germline lookup yields CDR1 MDHEN and CDR2 SYDVKM. V dropped 5 bases and J dropped 2 bases, with 22 bases sitting between them. The CDR3 region is CASSTQPGTGAPYEQYF. DNA of the CDR3: TGTGCCAGCAGTACCCAACCCGGGACTGGGGCCCCCTACGAGCAGTACTTC.

The chain is built from TRBV19 and TRBJ2-7; 9 nucleotides line up with TRBD2. The ends lost 2 bases at V and 1 base at J; junction bases unmatched: 27. The CDR3 spans 23 residues. Germline CDR1 and CDR2: LNHDA and SQIVND (reference sequence). For the CDR3, the DNA is TGTGCCAGTAGTATACGTAGGACGTGGGGTGCGGAGTCGGAGCGGGAGGTATCCTACGAGCAGTACTTC. Residues: CASSIRRTWGAESEREVSYEQYF. The full variable domain, its missing parts supplied by reference TRBV19 and TRBJ2-7, is DGGITQSPKYLFRKEGQNVTLSCEQNLNHDAMYWYRQDPGQGLRLIYYSQIVNDFQKGDIAEGYSVSREKKESFPLTVTSAQKNPTAFYLCASSIRRTWGAESEREVSYEQYFGPGTRLTVT.

The chain joins TRBV6-1 to TRBJ2-7; TRBD1 aligns across 7 bases. CDR1 and CDR2 from the germline V gene are MNHNS and SASEGT. This CDR3 region has 14 residues. The junction had 2 bases not matched to a gene; V was cut back by 3 bases and J by 0 bases. The CDR3 nucleotides read TGTGCCAGCAGTGATACAGGGGACTCCTACGAGCAGTACTTC. Encoded protein: CASSDTGDSYEQYF.

This rearrangement joins TRBV7-9 to TRBJ2-1, with 7 bases lining up with TRBD2. The CDR3 has 13 amino acids. Losses at the gene ends were 3 bases for V and 4 bases for J; bases not matched to a gene: 0. From germline, CDR1 is SEHNR and CDR2 FQNEAQ (reference sequence). CDR3 nucleotide sequence: TGTGCCAGCAGCTTCGGGAGGTACAATGAGCAGTTCTTC. It translates to CASSFGRYNEQFF.

This rearrangement joins TRBV7-8 to TRBJ1-5; 7 nucleotides line up with TRBD1. The CDR3 sequence is 16 residues long. The V segment lost 6 bases and the J segment 5 bases; nucleotides outside the gene matches: 13. Germline values: CDR1 SGHVS, CDR2 FQNEAQ. This CDR3 is CASSSTGDRRYQPQHF. The CDR3 DNA follows: TGTGCCAGCAGTTCAACAGGGGATCGCCGCTATCAGCCCCAGCATTTT.

The rearrangement joins TRBV4-2 to TRBJ1-5, with 10 bases aligning to TRBD1. The J segment lost 5 bases and the V segment lost 0 bases, leaving 1 base of the junction unmatched. CDR1 and CDR2 from the germline V gene are LGHNA and YNFKEQ. This CDR3 is 15 amino acids long. CDR3 in DNA: TGTGCCAGCAGCCAAGAAGGGACAGGGGATCAGCCCCAGCATTTT. As protein: CASSQEGTGDQPQHF.

The chain joins TRBV7-3 to TRBJ2-3, with TRBD2 as a possible D gene (6 bases). CDR1 is SGHTA, CDR2 FQGTGA, per germline. This CDR3 comprises 15 residues. V was cut by 1 base and J by 4 bases, with 12 bases left in between. The CDR3 is CASSLMRGGADTQYF. In nucleotides, the CDR3 is TGTGCCAGCAGCTTAATGCGAGGAGGGGCAGATACGCAGTATTTT.

The chain uses TRBV7-8 and TRBJ2-7; TRBD2 matches at 7 bases. Germline CDR1 SGHVS, CDR2 FQNEAQ. Trimming cost V 6 bases and J 1 base; bases outside gene matches: 12. This CDR3 comprises 16 residues. The CDR3 sequence is CASSERIAGASYEQYF. The CDR3 DNA reads as TGTGCCAGCAGTGAACGGATCGCGGGAGCATCCTACGAGCAGTACTTC.

The CDR3 spells CASSSPRTGEKSTSYEQYF. CDR3 DNA: TGTGCCAGCAGTTCCCCTCGGACAGGGGAAAAATCCACCTCCTACGAGCAGTACTTC. The chain joins TRBV28 to TRBJ2-7; 9 bases align to TRBD1. Germline V gives CDR1 MDHEN, CDR2 SYDVKM. This CDR3 has 19 amino acids. J gave up 0 bases and V 4 bases, and 16 bases lay outside the gene matches.

The chain uses TRBV2 and TRBJ1-1; 8 nucleotides align to TRBD1. The CDR3 is made up of 14 amino acids. The germline V gene encodes CDR1 SNHLY and CDR2 FYNNEI. V was pared by 7 bases and J by 4 bases, with 8 bases of the junction left unmatched. The CDR3 DNA is TGTGCCAGCAAGTGGGAGACAGGGGCCACTGAAGCTTTCTTT. Translation gives CASKWETGATEAFF.

J is TRBJ2-5 and V is TRBV9; TRBD1 matches 11 bases. Germline-derived CDR1 and CDR2 are SGDLS and YYNGEE. J lost 2 bases, V lost 5 bases, and 5 bases had no gene match. The CDR3 covers 15 residues. The chain's CDR3 is CASSRGDRGQETQYF. The CDR3 DNA reads as TGTGCCAGCAGTCGGGGGGACAGGGGGCAAGAGACCCAGTACTTC.

The chain carries TRBV7-3 and TRBJ2-1; TRBD2 agrees at 7 bases. Germline V gene lookup returns CDR1 SGHTA and CDR2 FQGTGA. The trim removed 1 base at V and 7 bases at J, leaving 10 bases unmatched. This CDR3 contains 16 residues. For the CDR3, the DNA is TGTGCCAGCAGCTTAAGGGCTAGCGGTATTGGGAATGAGCAGTTCTTC. Protein sequence: CASSLRASGIGNEQFF.

The chain recombines TRBV29-1 with TRBJ2-7, with 10 bases aligning to TRBD1. V dropped 6 bases and J dropped 3; count of bases not matched to a gene: 5. Germline CDR1 and CDR2: SQVTM and ANQGSEA. CDR3 length: 13 amino acids. The CDR3 DNA follows: TGCAGCGTGGCGGGACAGGGGATCTACGAGCAGTACTTC. Encoded protein: CSVAGQGIYEQYF.

V and J are TRBV19 and TRBJ2-7, with a possible D match to TRBD1 (6 bases). Per the germline V gene, CDR1 is LNHDA and CDR2 is SQIVND (reference sequence). V shed 5 bases and J shed 0 bases, with 11 bases lying between them. This CDR3 is built from 14 residues. The DNA of the CDR3 is TGTGCCAGTAGTCCACAGGGCAGCTCCTACGAGCAGTACTTC. Protein sequence: CASSPQGSSYEQYF. Drawing the rest from reference TRBV19 and TRBJ2-7, the complete variable domain is DGGITQSPKYLFRKEGQNVTLSCEQNLNHDAMYWYRQDPGQGLRLIYYSQIVNDFQKGDIAEGYSVSREKKESFPLTVTSAQKNPTAFYLCASSPQGSSYEQYFGPGTRLTVT.

This chain uses TRBV7-3 with TRBJ1-1; D is possibly TRBD1 (6 bases). The germline V and J ends were trimmed by 2 bases and 1 base, with 11 bases remaining between them. Per germline, CDR1 SGHTA and CDR2 FQGTGA. The CDR3 has 15 residues. In DNA, the CDR3 is TGTGCCAGCAGCTTAGATAGGGGGAGGAACACTGAAGCTTTCTTT. This encodes CASSLDRGRNTEAFF.